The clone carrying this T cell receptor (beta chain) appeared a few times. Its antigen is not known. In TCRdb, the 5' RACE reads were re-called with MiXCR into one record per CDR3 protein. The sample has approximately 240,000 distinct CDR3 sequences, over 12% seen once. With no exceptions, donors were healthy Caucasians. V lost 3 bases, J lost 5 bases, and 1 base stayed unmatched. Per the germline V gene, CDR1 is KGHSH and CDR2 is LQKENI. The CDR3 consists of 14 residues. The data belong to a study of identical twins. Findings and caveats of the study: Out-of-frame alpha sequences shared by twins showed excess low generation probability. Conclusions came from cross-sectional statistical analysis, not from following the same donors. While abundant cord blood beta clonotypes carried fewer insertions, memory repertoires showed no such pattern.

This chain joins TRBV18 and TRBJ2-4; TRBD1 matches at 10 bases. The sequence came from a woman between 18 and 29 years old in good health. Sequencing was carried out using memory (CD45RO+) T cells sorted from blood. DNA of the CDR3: TGTGCCAGCTCACCGGGACAGGGGCAAAACATTCAGTACTTC. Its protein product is CASSPGQGQNIQYF.